The 25 T cell receptor beta chains reported below all come from one sample, sequenced in a study of radiation and T cells in renal cell carcinoma. Time point meaning: baseline pretreatment blood. As to treatment: 15 Gy SBRT to primary tumor, nephrectomy 4 weeks later. This table comes from immunoSEQ multiplex PCR, and its TCRdb copy is limited to in-frame clones, with some not included. In the table there are about 130,000 clones, 88% of which are singletons. This sample comprised blood, obtained from a patient whose treatment included radiotherapy and nephrectomy. The source of these receptors is a woman aged 45-59 years with renal cell carcinoma.

The V gene is TRBV19, the J gene TRBJ1-5; D gene ambiguous. V was clipped by 4 bases and J by 8 bases, with 18 bases between them. The germline gives CDR1 LNHDA, CDR2 SQIVND (reference sequence). The CDR3 spans 15 residues. DNA of the CDR3: TGTGCCAGTAGTAGTCGGGGAGGGTTAGGTAAGCCCCAGCATTTT. This encodes CASSSRGGLGKPQHF.

This chain links TRBV9 with TRBJ1-2; no reliable D call. CDR1 is SGDLS and CDR2 is YYNGEE in the germline V gene. Trimming took 0 bases from V and 4 from J, leaving 10 bases between them. CDR3 length: 14 residues. Here the CDR3 DNA reads TGTGCCAGCAGCGTAGGTTCAGGTTCCTATGGCTACACCTTC. Translated, it gives CASSVGSGSYGYTF.

The chain joins TRBV9 to TRBJ2-3; TRBD1 is a possible D gene (7 bases). The V gene lost 3 bases and the J gene lost 2 bases, with 10 bases spanning the gap. Germline V lookup: CDR1 SGDLS, CDR2 YYNGEE. The CDR3 spans 14 residues. The CDR3, as DNA: TGTGCCAGCAGCGCAGGGGGGCACACAGATACGCAGTATTTT. Protein: CASSAGGHTDTQYF.

In DNA form, the CDR3 reads TGTGCCAGCAGCTTAGCGGGTGCGGGGCGCTGGTTAGGAGTTGAGCAGTTCTTC. As protein: CASSLAGAGRWLGVEQFF. This chain uses TRBV7-9 with TRBJ2-1; possible D gene TRBD2, 6 bases. The CDR3 contains 18 residues. V was cut by 0 bases and J by 9 bases, with 24 bases left in between. Germline-derived CDR1 and CDR2 are SEHNR and FQNEAQ (reference sequence).

V gene TRBV5-6 combines with J gene TRBJ2-5; possibly TRBD2 for D (6 bases). The CDR3 runs 15 residues. Between the trimmed V and J ends, which lost 6 bases and 4 bases, there was a span of 19 bases. CDR1 is SGHDT, CDR2 YYEEEE, per germline. The CDR3 reads CASTVSGGGRETQYF. CDR3 in DNA: TGTGCCAGCACCGTCTCCGGGGGAGGAAGAGAGACCCAGTACTTC.

The sample holds one count of this clone. The CDR3 sequence is CASSPLAGEEETQYF. CDR3 nucleotide sequence: TGTGCCAGCAGCCCCCTAGCGGGGGAAGAAGAGACCCAGTACTTC. The rearrangement uses TRBV7-6 and TRBJ2-5; 10 nucleotides agree with TRBD2. This CDR3 has 15 amino acids. Germline loops: CDR1 SGHVS, CDR2 FNYEAQ. J gave up 3 bases and V 5 bases, and 6 bases lay outside the gene matches. Supplemented by reference TRBV7-6 and TRBJ2-5, the full variable domain reads GAGVSQSPRYKVTKRGQDVALRCDPISGHVSLYWYRQALGQGPEFLTYFNYEAQQDKSGLPNDRFSAERPEGSISTLTIQRTEQRDSAMYRCASSPLAGEEETQYFGPGTRLLVL.

This chain links TRBV29-1 with TRBJ1-1, with D perhaps TRBD1 (5 bases). The germline V gene encodes CDR1 SQVTM and CDR2 ANQGSEA. V was pared by 7 bases and J by 5 bases, with 23 bases between. CDR3 length: 15 amino acids. This CDR3 reads CSAPMFGQGRTEAFF. CDR3 DNA: TGCAGCGCTCCTATGTTTGGGCAGGGTAGGACTGAAGCTTTCTTT. Combining the CDR3 with reference TRBV29-1 and TRBJ1-1 gives the whole variable domain SAVISQKPSRDICQRGTSLTIQCQVDSQVTMMFWYRQQPGQSLTLIATANQGSEATYESGFVIDKFPISRPNLTFSTLTVSNMSPEDSSIYLCSAPMFGQGRTEAFFGQGTRLTVV.

The chain couples TRBV6-5 to TRBJ1-3; no firm D call. Germline CDR1 reads MNHEY; CDR2 reads SVGAGI. This CDR3 has 11 amino acids. V dropped 2 bases and J dropped 8 bases, with 4 bases sitting between them. The CDR3 loop reads CASSYLDTIYF. CDR3 nucleotides: TGTGCCAGCAGTTACCTAGACACCATATATTTT.

Written as DNA, the CDR3 is TGTGCCAGCAGCCAGGGACAGGGGTCTTCGAACACCGGGGAGCTGTTTTTT. Translation: CASSQGQGSSNTGELFF. The V and J genes are TRBV7-8 and TRBJ2-2; 10 bases agree with TRBD1. V lost 5 bases to trimming and J lost 0 bases; unmatched junction nucleotides: 6. The CDR3 consists of 17 residues. Germline loops: CDR1 SGHVS, CDR2 FQNEAQ.

CDR3: CASSQPERGGYEQYF. The CDR3 nucleotides are TGCGCCAGCAGCCAACCGGAGAGAGGGGGCTACGAGCAGTACTTC. The V gene is TRBV4-1, the J gene TRBJ2-7; the D gene is possibly TRBD1 (6 bases). The V gene lost 2 bases and the J gene lost 3 bases, with 14 bases spanning the gap. The CDR3 spans 15 residues. CDR1 is MGHRA, CDR2 YSYEKL, per germline.

V gene TRBV19 combines with J gene TRBJ2-7, with 13 bases aligning to TRBD2. The CDR3 is 15 amino acids. Germline-derived CDR1 and CDR2 are LNHDA and SQIVND (reference sequence). V shed 3 bases and J 2 bases; nucleotides not matched to a gene: 1. The CDR3 DNA reads as TGTGCCAGTAGTATCGGACTAGCGGGGGCCTACGAGCAGTACTTC. Residues: CASSIGLAGAYEQYF.

This clone showed up just once. The gene calls are TRBV6-5 and TRBJ1-1, with D possibly TRBD1 on 6 matching bases. The CDR3 has 15 amino acids. Per germline, CDR1 MNHEY and CDR2 SVGAGI. V was cut by 8 bases and J by 4 bases, with 20 bases left in between. The CDR3 reads CASRDEGGGRTEAFF. The CDR3 nucleotides are TGTGCCAGCCGAGACGAGGGGGGAGGTCGCACTGAAGCTTTCTTT.

The chain carries TRBV5-4 and TRBJ2-3, with unresolved D. This CDR3 has 17 residues. The V gene's germline CDR1 is SGHNT and CDR2 YYREEE (reference sequence). Trimming pared 4 bases from V and 4 bases from J, leaving 22 bases between. The CDR3 region is CASSPNPVPAPADTQYF. The CDR3 DNA reads as TGTGCCAGCAGCCCCAACCCAGTACCCGCCCCTGCAGATACGCAGTATTTT.

This clone was seen once. The junction does not match germline at one end; this may be a read error. This chain connects TRBV25-1 to TRBJ1-5; 9 bases map to TRBD1. The CDR3 length is 16 residues. Germline V gene lookup returns CDR1 MGHDK and CDR2 SYGVNS. CDR3 protein: CASSDLDRGRNQLQHF. The CDR3 DNA follows: TGTGCCAGCAGTGACCTGGACAGGGGAAGGAATCAGCTCCAGCATTTT.

V gene TRBV5-4 combines with J gene TRBJ2-6; D not resolved. From germline, CDR1 is SGHNT and CDR2 YYREEE (reference sequence). V was shortened by 2 bases and J by 4 bases, with 4 bases between the two germline ends. This CDR3 spans 13 amino acids. The CDR3 is CASSLAGANVLTF. The CDR3, as DNA: TGTGCCAGCAGCTTAGCCGGGGCCAACGTCCTGACTTTC. The complete variable domain, with remaining parts taken from reference TRBV5-4 and TRBJ2-6, reads ETGVTQSPTHLIKTRGQQVTLRCSSQSGHNTVSWYQQALGQGPQFIFQYYREEENGRGNFPPRFSGLQFPNYSSELNVNALELDDSALYLCASSLAGANVLTFGAGSRLTVL.

This clone was recorded only once. This chain's CDR3 is CASSYDRGNTEAFF. The DNA for the CDR3 is TGTGCCAGCAGTTATGACAGGGGCAACACTGAAGCTTTCTTT. The genes are TRBV6-1 and TRBJ1-1, with 8 bases lining up with TRBD1. The CDR3 contains 14 residues. V trimming: 5 bases; J trimming: 2 bases; junction bases outside the gene matches: 4. Per the germline V gene, CDR1 is MNHNS and CDR2 is SASEGT.

The chain joins TRBV2 to TRBJ1-1; D call uncertain. The CDR3 has 17 amino acids. V shed 3 bases and J shed 0 bases, with 17 bases lying between them. Germline V CDR1 and CDR2: SNHLY, FYNNEI. The CDR3 loop is CASSDIKLPFMNTEAFF. The CDR3 nucleotides read TGTGCCAGCAGTGATATAAAATTACCCTTCATGAACACTGAAGCTTTCTTT. Full variable domain (outside the CDR3, taken from reference TRBV2 and TRBJ1-1): EPEVTQTPSHQVTQMGQEVILRCVPISNHLYFYWYRQILGQKVEFLVSFYNNEISEKSEIFDDQFSVERPDGSNFTLKIRSTKLEDSAMYFCASSDIKLPFMNTEAFFGQGTRLTVV.

The rearrangement links TRBV19 to TRBJ1-1; possible D gene TRBD1, 5 bases. With 5 bases removed from V and 2 bases from J, the gap between germline ends came to 9 bases. The germline CDR1 and CDR2 sequences are LNHDA and SQIVND (reference sequence). The CDR3 loop spans 13 amino acids. The CDR3 sequence: CASSVGTNTEAFF. The CDR3 bases are TGTGCCAGTAGTGTGGGGACCAACACTGAAGCTTTCTTT.

This chain joins TRBV6-5 and TRBJ2-2, with 10 bases matching TRBD1. The trim removed 6 bases at V and 6 bases at J, leaving 1 base unmatched. The V gene's germline CDR1 is MNHEY and CDR2 SVGAGI. The CDR3 has 13 amino acids. The DNA of the CDR3 is TGTGCCAGCAGAGACAGGGGGCCCGGGGAGCTGTTTTTT. This translates into CASRDRGPGELFF.

In DNA, the CDR3 is TGCGCCAGCAGCCAAGATTACAGGAACACTGAAGCTTTCTTT. Amino acids: CASSQDYRNTEAFF. The chain combines TRBV4-3 with TRBJ1-1; D is undetermined. From germline, CDR1 is LGHNA and CDR2 YSLEER. The CDR3 extends over 14 amino acids. With 0 bases removed from V and 1 base from J, the gap between germline ends came to 6 bases.

This chain joins TRBV5-4 and TRBJ1-6; D not resolved. This CDR3 has 17 amino acids. Germline V CDR1 and CDR2: SGHNT, YYREEE (reference sequence). The V gene lost 0 bases and the J gene lost 0 bases, with 10 bases spanning the gap. CDR3 sequence reads: CASSLVGSDSYNSPLHF. CDR3 in DNA: TGTGCCAGCAGCTTGGTGGGGAGTGACTCCTATAATTCACCCCTCCACTTT.

In DNA, the CDR3 is TGTGCCAGCAGCCCCATTCGGGGAAGAGAAGAAGCTTTCTTT. Its protein is CASSPIRGREEAFF. The chain combines TRBV7-9 with TRBJ1-1; no definite D call. Germline values: CDR1 SEHNR, CDR2 FQNEAQ (reference sequence). The CDR3 runs to 14 residues. Trimming removed 5 bases from V and 8 bases from J, with 18 bases in between. The complete variable domain, with remaining parts taken from reference TRBV7-9 and TRBJ1-1, reads DTGVSQNPRHKITKRGQNVTFRCDPISEHNRLYWYRQTLGQGPEFLTYFQNEAQLEKSRLLSDRFSAERPKGSFSTLEIQRTEQGDSAMYLCASSPIRGREEAFFGQGTRLTVV.

The rearrangement uses TRBV7-9 and TRBJ2-1, with D perhaps matching TRBD1 (6 bases). Trimming left V 6 bases short and J 5 bases short, with 17 bases between. Germline CDR1 reads SEHNR; CDR2 reads FQNEAQ (reference sequence). CDR3 length equals 15 residues. The CDR3 nucleotides read TGTGCCAGCAGGGTAGTGACAGGTATGGACAATGAGCAGTTCTTC. Protein sequence: CASRVVTGMDNEQFF.

The chain employs TRBV28 and TRBJ2-7; 9 bases line up with TRBD1. Trimming cost V 5 bases and J 3 bases; bases outside gene matches: 5. The CDR3 runs to 14 residues. CDR1 MDHEN and CDR2 SYDVKM come from the germline V gene. The CDR3 nucleotides are TGTGCCAGCAGTACCCCGGGACAGGGCTACGAGCAGTACTTC. Translated: CASSTPGQGYEQYF. The entire variable domain, with the rest obtained from reference TRBV28 and TRBJ2-7, is as follows: DVKVTQSSRYLVKRTGEKVFLECVQDMDHENMFWYRQDPGLGLRLIYFSYDVKMKEKGDIPEGYSVSREKKERFSLILESASTNQTSMYLCASSTPGQGYEQYFGPGTRLTVT.

The CDR3 protein is CASSWGQPFEKLFF. DNA for the CDR3: TGTGCCAGCAGCTGGGGACAACCGTTCGAAAAACTGTTTTTT. The chain couples TRBV5-8 to TRBJ1-4; tentative D call: TRBD1 (6 bases). CDR1 SGHTS and CDR2 YDEGEE come from the germline V gene. V dropped 3 bases and J dropped 8 bases, with 14 bases sitting between them. The CDR3 has 14 amino acids.